These 27 T cell receptor beta chains originate from one sample sequenced in a study of T cells in Graves' hyperthyroidism and ophthalmopathy. Using RNA transcripts as the source, TCR beta CDR3 regions were amplified. Researchers ran a first-round RT-PCR on the TCR CDR3 using the HTBI primer set. MiXCR, applied by TCRdb to the multiplex PCR reads, yields one record per CDR3 protein. The data contain about 110,000 distinct CDR3 sequences, around a sixth of them seen just once; the ten biggest clones take up about 40%. The source material was blood. The origin of the receptors is a woman in her fifties or sixties with Graves' hyperthyroidism.

On this clonotype: With a much larger clone just one base away, this may be a read error. This chain joins TRBV15 and TRBJ2-7; possibly TRBD1 for D (6 bases). Trimming removed 1 base at V and 3 bases at J, with 28 bases between. The length of the CDR3 is 20 residues. CDR1 and CDR2 from the germline V gene are LNHNV and YYDKDF (reference sequence). This CDR3 reads CATSRAGWDTVTARNYEQYF. The CDR3 DNA follows: TGTGCCACCAGCAGAGCGGGTTGGGACACAGTCACTGCGAGGAACTACGAGCAGTACTTC.

This clonotype was found many times. The gene calls are TRBV19 and TRBJ1-6; D call uncertain. The V end lost 4 bases, the J end lost 8 bases, and 15 bases lay between the germline ends. CDR3 length equals 15 residues. Per germline, CDR1 LNHDA and CDR2 SQIVND (reference sequence). This CDR3 is CASSTPGRPDSPLHF. CDR3 bases: TGTGCCAGTAGTACACCGGGGAGACCGGATTCACCCCTCCACTTT.

This clonotype was seen many times. The chain uses TRBV13 and TRBJ2-7; TRBD2 aligns across 15 bases. CDR1 and CDR2 from the germline V gene are PRHDT and FYEKMQ (reference sequence). The ends lost 3 bases at V and 10 bases at J; junction bases unmatched: 7. The CDR3 runs to 15 residues. The CDR3: CASSFRTSGRGDQYF. The CDR3 DNA reads as TGTGCCAGCAGCTTTCGGACTAGCGGGAGGGGAGATCAGTACTTC. Filled out from reference TRBV13 and TRBJ2-7, the complete variable domain reads AAGVIQSPRHLIKEKRETATLKCYPIPRHDTVYWYQQGPGQDPQFLISFYEKMQSDKGSIPDRFSAQQFSDYHSELNMSSLELGDSALYFCASSFRTSGRGDQYFGPGTRLTVT.

The table lists this clonotype with many counts. J is TRBJ2-7 and V is TRBV28; D may be TRBD1 or TRBD2 (6 bases each). Trimming pared 3 bases from V and 4 bases from J, leaving 13 bases between. Germline CDR1 is MDHEN and CDR2 is SYDVKM. The CDR3 has 14 residues. CDR3 loop: CASSFQGRWYEQYF. The CDR3 coding sequence is TGTGCCAGCAGTTTCCAGGGGAGGTGGTACGAGCAGTACTTC.

The chain recombines TRBV5-6 with TRBJ2-3; D ambiguous. CDR3 size: 14 residues. Trimming shortened V by 4 bases and J by 4 bases, and 13 bases separated the two germline ends. The germline V gene has CDR1 SGHDT and CDR2 YYEEEE. The chain's CDR3 is CASSRPRVSDTQYF. CDR3 bases: TGTGCCAGCAGCCGCCCCCGGGTCTCAGATACGCAGTATTTT.

This clonotype was counted many times. J is TRBJ1-3 and V is TRBV28; no reliable D call. With 4 bases removed from V and 4 bases from J, the gap between germline ends came to 14 bases. The germline V gene encodes CDR1 MDHEN and CDR2 SYDVKM. There are 15 residues in the CDR3. The CDR3 DNA sequence: TGTGCCAGCAGTTCTACTTCGACGCGGGGAAACACCATATATTTT. As protein: CASSSTSTRGNTIYF.

This clonotype appeared many times. V and J are TRBV12-3 or TRBV12-4 and TRBJ2-2; 11 nucleotides line up with TRBD2. V shed 0 bases, J shed 5 bases, and the junction held 11 bases outside the gene matches. The CDR3 runs to 19 residues. The CDR3 nucleotides are TGTGCCAGCAGTTTAGCGGGGCTAGCGGGAGGTCCAAATACCGGGGAGCTGTTTTTT. Translation: CASSLAGLAGGPNTGELFF.

This clonotype has just a few counts. The chain carries TRBV7-8 and TRBJ2-3, with 9 positions matching TRBD2. Germline CDR1 SGHVS, CDR2 FQNEAQ. CDR3 length equals 16 residues. With 1 base clipped from V and 4 bases from J, the junction kept 6 bases outside the gene matches. The CDR3, as DNA: TGTGCCAGCAGCTTAGTGGCGGGAGGGCCAGCAGATACGCAGTATTTT. Protein product: CASSLVAGGPADTQYF.

This clonotype was observed many times. The rearrangement uses TRBV6-1 and TRBJ1-1, with a tentative D call TRBD1 (6 bases). Between the trimmed V and J ends, which lost 3 bases and 4 bases, there was a span of 21 bases. The length of the CDR3 is 17 residues. Germline loops: CDR1 MNHNS, CDR2 SASEGT. The CDR3 sequence: CASSDIARCRGGTEAFF. CDR3 sequence (DNA): TGTGCCAGCAGTGATATTGCCCGTTGTAGGGGGGGCACTGAAGCTTTCTTT.

Many counts were recorded for this clonotype. This chain joins TRBV7-8 and TRBJ2-3, with D perhaps TRBD2 (6 bases). This CDR3 has 14 amino acids. Trimming shortened V by 8 bases and J by 2 bases, and 14 bases separated the two germline ends. The germline CDR1 and CDR2 sequences are SGHVS and FQNEAQ. The CDR3 DNA sequence: TGTGCCAGCTCGTGGCGGGGTCCCACAGATACGCAGTATTTT. Translating it yields CASSWRGPTDTQYF.

This clonotype was seen ten or more times. The chain recombines TRBV28 with TRBJ2-7; tentatively, D is TRBD1 (5 bases). With 8 bases removed from V and 3 bases from J, the gap between germline ends came to 20 bases. The CDR3 is 15 amino acids. Germline V gene data show CDR1 as MDHEN and CDR2 as SYDVKM. The CDR3 region has the DNA TGTGCCAGCGGACAAATACGAACCCCCGTCTACGAGCAGTACTTC. This gives the protein CASGQIRTPVYEQYF.

This clonotype was found many times. The CDR3 DNA sequence: TGCAGCGTTGCTGACAGCGGAAGGGAAGCTTTCTTT. This codes for CSVADSGREAFF. The genes are TRBV29-1 and TRBJ1-1; D perhaps matches TRBD1 (5 bases). V was clipped by 4 bases and J by 8 bases, with 14 bases between them. From germline, CDR1 is SQVTM and CDR2 ANQGSEA. This CDR3 comprises 12 residues.

This clonotype has a handful of counts. A much bigger clone sits one base away, suggesting this may be a read error. The chain carries TRBV7-3 and TRBJ2-7, with TRBD2 identical over 7 bases. The CDR3 is 14 amino acids. The ends lost 3 bases at V and 7 bases at J; junction bases unmatched: 9. Per germline, CDR1 SGHTA and CDR2 FQGTGA. The CDR3 DNA follows: TGTGCCAGCAGCTTGGAGGGAGGGGTAGGGGAGCAGTACTTC. Protein product: CASSLEGGVGEQYF.

This clonotype was picked up many times. The chain recombines TRBV20-1 with TRBJ2-7; 8 bases map to TRBD2. With V trimmed by 2 bases and J by 5 bases, 11 bases remained unmatched. The CDR3 is 15 amino acids. Germline V lookup: CDR1 DFQATT, CDR2 SNEGSKA (reference sequence). The CDR3 region is CSARILLAAVDEQYF. CDR3 nucleotides: TGCAGTGCTAGAATTCTACTAGCGGCCGTCGACGAGCAGTACTTC.

The sample holds a few counts of this clonotype. V gene TRBV5-1 combines with J gene TRBJ2-5; a possible D gene is TRBD1 (6 bases). V lost 4 bases and J 2 bases, leaving 12 bases between the germline ends. Germline V CDR1 and CDR2: SGHRS, YFSETQ. The CDR3 runs 14 residues. As DNA, the CDR3 is TGCGCCAGCAGCCGGACAGTTTCTCAAGAGACCCAGTACTTC. Translated: CASSRTVSQETQYF.

This clonotype came up many times. This chain connects TRBV6-1 to TRBJ2-7, with 12 bases aligning to TRBD2. There are 15 residues in the CDR3. Unmatched junction bases numbered 4, after V lost 6 bases and J lost 1 base. The germline gives CDR1 MNHNS, CDR2 SASEGT. DNA for the CDR3: TGTGCCAGCAGAAGTGGACTAGCGGGGTCCTACGAGCAGTACTTC. Its translation is CASRSGLAGSYEQYF.

This chain links TRBV29-1 with TRBJ2-1; D not resolved. With 3 bases removed from V and 6 bases from J, the gap between germline ends came to 9 bases. This CDR3 is built from 12 residues. Germline assignment: CDR1 SQVTM and CDR2 ANQGSEA. CDR3 nucleotide sequence: TGCAGCGTTGAGCGGCAGCGCAATGAGCAGTTCTTC. Its protein product is CSVERQRNEQFF.

This clonotype was observed at least ten times. The chain has TRBV13 and TRBJ2-5; 8 bases fit TRBD1. The V gene's germline CDR1 is PRHDT and CDR2 FYEKMQ (reference sequence). The J segment lost 0 bases and the V segment lost 4 bases, leaving 1 base of the junction unmatched. The CDR3 totals 14 residues. The CDR3 nucleotides are TGTGCCAGCAGCTCGGGACAGGACCAAGAGACCCAGTACTTC. This encodes CASSSGQDQETQYF.

This clonotype has a count of ten or more. The gene calls are TRBV5-1 and TRBJ2-3, with 8 bases aligning to TRBD1. Trimming cost V 2 bases and J 2 bases; bases outside gene matches: 4. The CDR3 loop spans 15 amino acids. Germline values: CDR1 SGHRS, CDR2 YFSETQ. This CDR3 is CASSFGQGSTDTQYF. In DNA, the CDR3 is TGCGCCAGCAGCTTTGGACAGGGATCCACAGATACGCAGTATTTT. The whole variable domain, remainder taken from reference TRBV5-1 and TRBJ2-3, is KAGVTQTPRYLIKTRGQQVTLSCSPISGHRSVSWYQQTPGQGLQFLFEYFSETQRNKGNFPGRFSGRQFSNSRSEMNVSTLELGDSALYLCASSFGQGSTDTQYFGPGTRLTVL.

This clonotype was recorded at least ten times. The V call is TRBV11-1, the J call TRBJ2-1; TRBD2 matches 8 bases. J lost 5 bases, V lost 4 bases, and 4 bases had no gene match. The CDR3 has 14 residues. Germline CDR1 reads SGHAT; CDR2 reads FQDESV (reference sequence). Here the CDR3 DNA reads TGTGCCAGCAGCTCAGGGACTAGTGACAATGAGCAGTTCTTC. It specifies CASSSGTSDNEQFF.

Comments on this clonotype: A much larger clone sits a single nucleotide away, making a read error possible. The chain couples TRBV12-3 or TRBV12-4 to TRBJ2-1; 11 nucleotides line up with TRBD2. The J call is uncertain, as TRBJ2-7 better fits the DNA end. This CDR3 comprises 14 residues. CDR3 residues: CASRTSGTYNEQYF. As DNA, the CDR3 is TGTGCCAGCAGGACTAGCGGGACCTACAATGAGCAGTACTTC.

This clonotype was counted ten times or more. The chain couples TRBV20-1 to TRBJ1-1; no firm D call. CDR3 length: 11 amino acids. V dropped 6 bases and J dropped 1 base, with 6 bases sitting between them. Looked up from germline, CDR1 is DFQATT and CDR2 is SNEGSKA (reference sequence). CDR3 bases: TGCAGTGCGGCAGAGAACACTGAAGCTTTCTTT. Translated: CSAAENTEAFF.

This clonotype was seen many times. The rearrangement links TRBV27 to TRBJ2-1; D unresolved. This CDR3 is built from 15 residues. V lost 3 bases to trimming and J lost 0 bases, with 9 bases between them. Germline loops: CDR1 MNHEY, CDR2 SMNVEV (reference sequence). The CDR3 loop reads CASSFLGSSYNEQFF. The DNA for the CDR3 is TGTGCCAGCAGTTTCCTTGGAAGCTCCTACAATGAGCAGTTCTTC.

This clonotype was picked up many times. This chain uses TRBV28 with TRBJ2-1; TRBD1 agrees at 9 bases. V was pared by 5 bases and J by 0 bases, with 8 bases of the junction left unmatched. Germline values: CDR1 MDHEN, CDR2 SYDVKM. This CDR3 is built from 17 residues. CDR3 in amino acids: CASSLGQGPSSYNEQFF. The CDR3 DNA is TGTGCCAGCAGTCTAGGACAGGGGCCGAGCTCCTACAATGAGCAGTTCTTC.

This clonotype has a count of ten or more. The V call is TRBV29-1, the J call TRBJ2-3; 9 bases fit TRBD2. The CDR3 length is 14 residues. The ends lost 6 bases at V and 4 bases at J; junction bases unmatched: 8. Germline V gene lookup returns CDR1 SQVTM and CDR2 ANQGSEA. CDR3 loop: CSVVAGDTSDTQYF. The CDR3, as DNA: TGCAGCGTAGTAGCGGGAGACACTTCAGATACGCAGTATTTT.

This chain joins TRBV7-2 and TRBJ2-1, with D possibly TRBD2 on 6 matching bases. CDR1 is SGHTA and CDR2 is FQGNSA in the germline V gene. V dropped 5 bases and J dropped 9 bases, with 17 bases sitting between them. This CDR3 is 14 amino acids long. The CDR3 spells CASSRGGGTGEQFF. The CDR3 coding sequence is TGTGCCAGCAGCCGGGGTGGCGGGACGGGTGAGCAGTTCTTC. Full variable domain (missing parts from reference TRBV7-2 and TRBJ2-1): GAGVSQSPSNKVTEKGKDVELRCDPISGHTALYWYRQSLGQGLEFLIYFQGNSAPDKSGLPSDRFSAERTGGSVSTLTIQRTQQEDSAVYLCASSRGGGTGEQFFGPGTRLTVL.

This clonotype was counted ten times or more. V and J are TRBV30 and TRBJ2-5, with D unclear. V dropped 0 bases and J dropped 2 bases, with 13 bases sitting between them. Germline V gene lookup returns CDR1 GTSNPN and CDR2 SVGIG (reference sequence). The CDR3 loop spans 15 amino acids. In DNA, the CDR3 is TGTGCCTGGAGTGTACGGGTATGGGGACAAGAGACCCAGTACTTC. It specifies CAWSVRVWGQETQYF.